The 29 T cell receptor beta chains below come from one sample, sequenced in a study of Graves' ophthalmopathy and Graves' hyperthyroidism. As the template, RNA transcripts were used to amplify TCR beta CDR3 regions. The workflow started with a first-round RT-PCR run with HTBI primers and then moved on to a second-round multiplex PCR. TCRdb re-analysed the multiplex PCR reads in MiXCR, keeping a single row per CDR3 protein. The table lists 300,000 to 500,000 distinct CDR3 sequences, 15% of them singletons. Sequenced sample: peripheral blood. The receptors stem from a woman between 18 and 29 years old with stable Graves' hyperthyroidism.

This clonotype showed up many times. This chain connects TRBV5-1 to TRBJ1-1; D is unresolved. This CDR3 is 15 amino acids long. The germline V and J ends were trimmed by 0 bases and 3 bases, with 12 bases remaining between them. CDR1 and CDR2 from the germline V gene are SGHRS and YFSETQ. As DNA, the CDR3 is TGCGCCAGCAGCTTGGTGAAGGGCATAGACACTGAAGCTTTCTTT. Translation gives CASSLVKGIDTEAFF.

This clonotype appeared a few times. This chain links TRBV29-1 with TRBJ1-1, with D perhaps matching TRBD1 (6 bases). The CDR3 loop spans 14 amino acids. V shed 8 bases and J shed 11 bases, with 27 bases lying between them. Germline CDR1 SQVTM, CDR2 ANQGSEA. The CDR3 region has the DNA TGCAGCTCCCTCCCCTCCCCCGGGGGGCCCGAGGCTTTCTTT. Translating it yields CSSLPSPGGPEAFF.

The V call is TRBV25-1, the J call TRBJ2-5; D unclear. The CDR3 extends over 12 amino acids. Looked up from germline, CDR1 is MGHDK and CDR2 is SYGVNS. V lost 6 bases to trimming and J lost 3 bases, with 8 bases between them. The CDR3 DNA sequence: TGTGCCAGCAGGGGCGGAAAAGAGACCCAGTACTTC. This translates into CASRGGKETQYF. Looking up the rest from reference TRBV25-1 and TRBJ2-5 gives the full variable domain: EADIYQTPRYLVIGTGKKITLECSQTMGHDKMYWYQQDPGMELHLIHYSYGVNSTEKGDLSSESTVSRIRTEHFPLTLESARPSHTSQYLCASRGGKETQYFGPGTRLLVL.

This clonotype was seen repeatedly, ten times or more. The chain employs TRBV11-1 and TRBJ1-2; TRBD1 might be the D (5 bases). V was trimmed by 7 bases and J by 5 bases, leaving 23 bases between them. Germline assignment: CDR1 SGHAT and CDR2 FQDESV (reference sequence). This CDR3 contains 16 residues. CDR3 sequence reads: CASTPWGRPLTYGYTF. DNA for the CDR3: TGTGCCAGCACCCCGTGGGGCAGACCCCTTACGTATGGCTACACCTTC.

The chain carries TRBV6-1 and TRBJ2-2; D uncertain. V lost 6 bases, J lost 4 bases, and 12 bases lay in between. Germline CDR1 reads MNHNS; CDR2 reads SASEGT. The CDR3 is made up of 14 amino acids. The CDR3 here is CASRPFSFTGELFF. The CDR3 region has the DNA TGTGCCAGCAGACCATTCTCCTTCACCGGGGAGCTGTTTTTT.

Ten or more counts support this clonotype. The V and J genes are TRBV15 and TRBJ1-1; D is possibly TRBD1 (5 bases). CDR1 LNHNV and CDR2 YYDKDF come from the germline V gene (reference sequence). There are 15 residues in the CDR3. Trimming removed 1 base at V and 3 bases at J, with 12 bases between. As DNA, the CDR3 is TGTGCCACCAGCAGAGGGGACGAGTGGGACACTGAAGCTTTCTTT. Amino acid sequence: CATSRGDEWDTEAFF.

This clonotype was seen ten or more times. The chain uses TRBV20-1 and TRBJ2-7, with TRBD1 matching 9 bases. Germline V lookup: CDR1 DFQATT, CDR2 SNEGSKA (reference sequence). V gave up 2 bases and J gave up 4 bases; unmatched junction bases: 6. The CDR3 loop spans 14 amino acids. For the CDR3, the DNA is TGCAGTGCTAGATCCGGGACAGGGTTATACGAGCAGTACTTC. It translates to CSARSGTGLYEQYF.

Ten or more counts support this clonotype. The genes are TRBV11-2 and TRBJ2-7; TRBD2 agrees at 13 bases. Germline values: CDR1 SGHAT, CDR2 FQNNGV. Germline trimming cut 0 bases from V and 6 bases from J; bases unmatched to any gene: 5. The CDR3 is 16 amino acids. CDR3 coding DNA: TGTGCCAGCAGCTTAGATAGACTAGCGGGGGGAGGCGAGCAGTACTTC. Amino acid sequence: CASSLDRLAGGGEQYF.

This clonotype showed up many times. The V gene is TRBV5-1, the J gene TRBJ2-4, with D tentatively TRBD1 or TRBD2 (5 bases each). This CDR3 region has 15 residues. Germline V CDR1 and CDR2: SGHRS, YFSETQ. Trimming shortened V by 0 bases and J by 0 bases, and 7 bases separated the two germline ends. This chain's CDR3 is CASSLAGLAKNIQYF. The CDR3 region has the DNA TGCGCCAGCAGCTTGGCGGGGCTAGCCAAAAACATTCAGTACTTC.

This chain joins TRBV7-9 and TRBJ1-1; D is unclear. Germline-derived CDR1 and CDR2 are SEHNR and FQNEAQ (reference sequence). The CDR3 extends over 15 amino acids. V was trimmed by 4 bases and J by 4 bases, leaving 16 bases between them. The CDR3 loop reads CASSSPAPGPTEAFF. In DNA, the CDR3 is TGTGCCAGCAGCTCGCCGGCCCCGGGCCCCACTGAAGCTTTCTTT.

This clonotype was seen ten or more times. The V and J genes are TRBV6-5 and TRBJ1-1; D is possibly TRBD1 (5 bases). Per germline, CDR1 MNHEY and CDR2 SVGAGI. V was clipped by 0 bases and J by 0 bases, with 14 bases between them. The CDR3 runs 17 residues. CDR3 residues: CASSYSKRGGLNTEAFF. For the CDR3, the DNA is TGTGCCAGCAGTTACTCGAAACGGGGCGGCTTGAACACTGAAGCTTTCTTT.

The rearrangement joins TRBV3-1 to TRBJ1-1; D is possibly TRBD1 (6 bases). The CDR3 loop spans 15 amino acids. The germline V gene has CDR1 LGHDT and CDR2 YNNKEL (reference sequence). V lost 0 bases and J lost 7, with 15 bases in between. The DNA for the CDR3 is TGTGCCAGCAGCCAAGATCCGGGGGGGCGCGGTGAAGCTTTCTTT. It encodes CASSQDPGGRGEAFF.

In its sample, this clonotype was seen many times. The V call is TRBV14, the J call TRBJ2-7; TRBD1 matches 7 bases. Germline V gene data show CDR1 as SGHDN and CDR2 as FVKESK. Trimming at V came to 3 bases and at J to 5 bases, leaving 4 bases not matched to a gene. The length of the CDR3 is 13 residues. The chain's CDR3 is CASSHDDRDEQYF. The CDR3 DNA sequence: TGTGCCAGCAGCCATGACGACAGGGACGAGCAGTACTTC. The whole variable domain, filled in from reference TRBV14 and TRBJ2-7, reads EAGVTQFPSHSVIEKGQTVTLRCDPISGHDNLYWYRRVMGKEIKFLLHFVKESKQDESGMPNNRFLAERTGGTYSTLKVQPAELEDSGVYFCASSHDDRDEQYFGPGTRLTVT.

The table lists this clonotype with many counts. The chain links TRBV4-1 to TRBJ1-2, with TRBD1 identical over 7 bases. This CDR3 is built from 12 residues. CDR1 is MGHRA and CDR2 is YSYEKL in the germline V gene. V shed 4 bases, J shed 7 bases, and the junction held 3 bases outside the gene matches. The CDR3 DNA reads TGCGCCAGCAGCCTCACAGGGGTTGGCTACACCTTC. It specifies CASSLTGVGYTF.

This clonotype has a count of ten or more. J is TRBJ2-7 and V is TRBV7-8; D ambiguous. The CDR3 has 13 residues. Germline V lookup: CDR1 SGHVS, CDR2 FQNEAQ. Trimming pared 6 bases from V and 4 bases from J, leaving 13 bases between. CDR3 amino acids: CASSIHPVYEQYF. The CDR3 DNA sequence: TGTGCCAGCAGTATCCACCCAGTTTACGAGCAGTACTTC.

This clonotype was observed at least ten times. This sequence joins TRBV18 and TRBJ2-5; D not certain. The V and J ends lost 2 bases and 7 bases respectively, with 5 bases between them. This CDR3 is 11 amino acids long. From germline, CDR1 is KGHSH and CDR2 LQKENI. CDR3 bases: TGTGCCAGCTCACCAACCGGGACCCAGTACTTC. Translation gives CASSPTGTQYF.

In this sample, this clonotype turned up many times. Written as DNA, the CDR3 is TGCGCCAGCAGCCCCGGAGATGGCTACACCTTC. Its translation is CASSPGDGYTF. The chain combines TRBV5-1 with TRBJ1-2, with no clear D. This CDR3 is built from 11 residues. Germline lookup yields CDR1 SGHRS and CDR2 YFSETQ. Trimming shortened V by 4 bases and J by 6 bases, and 7 bases separated the two germline ends.

There are many counts of this clonotype. V usage is TRBV11-2 and J usage is TRBJ1-2; no definite D call. This CDR3 contains 16 residues. Trimming removed 5 bases from V and 2 bases from J, with 18 bases in between. Germline-derived CDR1 and CDR2 are SGHAT and FQNNGV. The CDR3 DNA reads as TGTGCCAGCAGCATTCTTCCCGGGCTGACCAACTATGGCTACACCTTC. Translated, it gives CASSILPGLTNYGYTF.

This clonotype was seen many times. The chain combines TRBV11-2 with TRBJ2-5; D gene unclear. Deletions cut 0 bases from V and 1 base from J, with 24 bases between. CDR1 and CDR2 (germline): SGHAT, FQNNGV. The CDR3 has 20 residues. Here the CDR3 reads CASSLDWTALTVGSQETQYF. In nucleotides, the CDR3 is TGTGCCAGCAGCTTAGATTGGACCGCTCTTACGGTGGGGTCCCAAGAGACCCAGTACTTC. The full variable domain, completed using reference TRBV11-2 and TRBJ2-5, is EAGVAQSPRYKIIEKRQSVAFWCNPISGHATLYWYQQILGQGPKLLIQFQNNGVVDDSQLPKDRFSAERLKGVDSTLKIQPAKLEDSAVYLCASSLDWTALTVGSQETQYFGPGTRLLVL.

This clonotype showed up many times. The rearrangement links TRBV6-4 to TRBJ2-6, with no clear D. Trimming took 4 bases from V and 2 from J, leaving 6 bases between them. CDR3 length equals 14 residues. Germline V lookup: CDR1 MRHNA, CDR2 SNTAGT. The CDR3 reads CASSARAGANVLTF. CDR3 in DNA: TGTGCCAGCAGTGCCCGGGCTGGGGCCAACGTCCTGACTTTC.

This clonotype came up once. A read error is possible here, since a much larger clone lies one base away. The rearrangement uses TRBV14 and TRBJ1-1; D is unclear. Germline CDR1 reads SGHDN; CDR2 reads FVKESK. The CDR3 covers 13 residues. The CDR3 spells CASSQKRNTGAFF. CDR3 nucleotides: TGTGCCAGCAGCCAAAAACGGAACACTGGAGCTTTCTTT.

This clonotype was counted many times. J is TRBJ2-7 and V is TRBV6-2 or TRBV6-3; D ambiguous. With 5 bases removed from V and 10 bases from J, the gap between germline ends came to 15 bases. Per the germline V gene, CDR1 is MNHEY and CDR2 is SVGEGT. The CDR3 totals 12 residues. CDR3 protein: CASSPQAYGQYF. In DNA, the CDR3 is TGTGCCAGCAGTCCCCAGGCCTACGGACAGTACTTC.

This clonotype was detected ten times or more. The rearrangement joins TRBV12-3 or TRBV12-4 to TRBJ1-5; 8 bases align to TRBD1. The V and J ends lost 7 bases and 5 bases, in that order; junction bases with no gene match: 7. CDR3 length equals 14 residues. CDR3 sequence: CASTQGQAYQPQHF. The CDR3 DNA sequence: TGTGCCAGCACCCAGGGACAGGCTTATCAGCCCCAGCATTTT.

Ten or more counts support this clonotype. This chain links TRBV4-2 with TRBJ1-1; D unresolved. The CDR3 totals 15 residues. Germline CDR1 reads LGHNA; CDR2 reads YNFKEQ. Trimming left V 1 base short and J 2 bases short, with 11 bases between. CDR3 sequence: CASSQGASLNTEAFF. DNA of the CDR3: TGTGCCAGCAGCCAAGGAGCCAGCCTTAACACTGAAGCTTTCTTT.

This clonotype was seen at least ten times. The chain combines TRBV7-3 with TRBJ1-1; D uncertain. V was cut by 0 bases and J by 2 bases, with 4 bases left in between. Per germline, CDR1 SGHTA and CDR2 FQGTGA. The CDR3 has 13 residues. CDR3 sequence: CASSLTYNTEAFF. The CDR3 nucleotides are TGTGCCAGCAGCTTAACGTACAACACTGAAGCTTTCTTT.

This clonotype has ten or more counts. This rearrangement joins TRBV11-2 to TRBJ2-7; 11 bases line up with TRBD2. This CDR3 has 16 residues. Germline values: CDR1 SGHAT, CDR2 FQNNGV. Unmatched junction bases numbered 1, after V lost 0 bases and J lost 0 bases. CDR3 amino acids: CASSLEGTSGSYEQYF. DNA for the CDR3: TGTGCCAGCAGCTTAGAGGGGACTAGCGGCTCCTACGAGCAGTACTTC. The variable domain in full, with the rest retrieved from reference TRBV11-2 and TRBJ2-7, is EAGVAQSPRYKIIEKRQSVAFWCNPISGHATLYWYQQILGQGPKLLIQFQNNGVVDDSQLPKDRFSAERLKGVDSTLKIQPAKLEDSAVYLCASSLEGTSGSYEQYFGPGTRLTVT.

This clonotype was recorded many times. This sequence joins TRBV10-1 and TRBJ1-2; D remains unclear. CDR1 WNHNN and CDR2 SYGVQD come from the germline V gene (reference sequence). The CDR3 length is 13 residues. The ends were cut back, 1 base at V and 6 bases at J, with 9 bases in the middle. The CDR3 DNA follows: TGCGCCAGCAGTGAGTATCGGACTGATGGCTACACCTTC. It specifies CASSEYRTDGYTF.

Points on this clonotype: A much larger clone differs from this one at a single base, so this may be a read error. The chain couples TRBV12-3 or TRBV12-4 to TRBJ1-5; 12 bases fit TRBD1. The CDR3 extends over 15 amino acids. With 5 bases clipped from V and 7 bases from J, the junction kept 6 bases outside the gene matches. CDR3 residues: CASSQGQGARQPQHF. CDR3 in DNA: TGTGCCAGCAGTCAGGGACAGGGGGCACGACAGCCCCAGCATTTT.

This clonotype was picked up a small number of times. J is TRBJ2-2 and V is TRBV5-1; 10 bases are shared with TRBD1. Germline V gene data show CDR1 as SGHRS and CDR2 as YFSETQ. Trimming removed 4 bases from V and 6 bases from J; junction bases left unmatched: 9. This CDR3 has 16 residues. The CDR3 region is CASSGGRDRGAGELFF. DNA for the CDR3: TGCGCCAGCAGCGGGGGCCGGGACAGGGGCGCCGGGGAGCTGTTTTTT.